This note documents a single T cell receptor (beta chain) sequence. Its matching antigen is unknown. The CDR3 sequence is 14 residues long. V lost 2 bases, J lost 1 base, and 3 bases stayed unmatched. CDR1 and CDR2 from the germline V gene are SGHRS and YFSETQ. This sample was included in a study of cytomegalovirus exposure and HLA in healthy donors. Notes on the study in general: The study listed some 160 cytomegalovirus-associated TCR beta chains.

PCR amplification relied on 60 Vbeta primers (plus 13 Jbeta primers). Original methodology: In a later analysis, about 9.9 million of some 80 million unique beta chains occurred in at least two donors. The table came from immunoSEQ multiplex PCR; TCRdb's copy has only in-frame clones and leaves some out. V and J calls and clone size are copied from that table; D and trimming were computed from the DNA. This table holds tens of thousands of clones, under 65% found once. The clonotype was recovered from a male donor in good health and CMV-seropositive. Sample: PBMCs. The chain uses TRBV5-1 and TRBJ2-7; 7 bases align to TRBD2. The CDR3 here is CASSFGGSSYEQYF. CDR3 nucleotide sequence: TGCGCCAGCAGCTTCGGCGGGAGTTCCTACGAGCAGTACTTC.